A selection of T cell receptor beta chains follows, all from one sample in a study of PD-L1 blockade in urothelial cancer. Assay used: immunoSEQ multiplex PCR; TCRdb lists only in-frame clones, some missing. The sample lists some 470 clones; around 22% were seen once. This specimen consisted of tumor tissue, obtained before atezolizumab (anti-PD-L1) treatment. These TCRs come from a man in his sixties with urothelial cancer. CDR3s include the opening cysteine and the closing phenylalanine or tryptophan. A D gene is named only where the DNA matches it firmly. A clone size is listed for some rows: how often the clone was seen (once, few, many), or a class if it is expanded.

clone size: few
J gene: TRBJ1-4
V gene: TRBV6-8
D gene: -
CDR3 protein: CASSYSWGRTNEKLFF
CDR3 DNA: TGTGCCAGCAGTTACTCTTGGGGCAGAACTAATGAAAAACTGTTTTTT

clone size: -
J gene: TRBJ1-2
V gene: TRBV28
D gene: TRBD1
CDR3 protein: CASRQQGERAYGYTF
CDR3 DNA: TGTGCCAGCAGACAACAGGGGGAAAGAGCGTATGGCTACACCTTC

clone size: -
J gene: TRBJ2-7
V gene: TRBV10-2
D gene: -
CDR3 protein: CASSEWSTSSYEQYF
CDR3 DNA: TGCGCCAGCAGTGAGTGGTCTACCAGCTCCTACGAGCAGTACTTC

clone size: -
J gene: TRBJ2-7
V gene: TRBV18
D gene: TRBD1
CDR3 protein: CASLLTGTGVSYEQYF
CDR3 DNA: TGTGCCAGCTTACTTACCGGGACAGGGGTTTCCTACGAGCAGTACTTC

clone size: -
J gene: TRBJ2-7
V gene: TRBV28
D gene: -
CDR3 protein: CASRTHRGGYEQYF
CDR3 DNA: TGTGCCAGCAGGACTCACAGGGGAGGCTACGAGCAGTACTTC

clone size: once
J gene: TRBJ2-5
V gene: TRBV10-2
D gene: -
CDR3 protein: CASSEIGTSLYQETQYF
CDR3 DNA: TGCGCCAGCAGTGAGATCGGGACATCTTTGTACCAAGAGACCCAGTACTTC

clone size: -
J gene: TRBJ1-1
V gene: TRBV30
D gene: -
CDR3 protein: CAWSARAEAFF
CDR3 DNA: TGTGCCTGGAGTGCCAGGGCCGAAGCTTTCTTT

clone size: large
J gene: TRBJ1-5
V gene: TRBV9
D gene: TRBD1
CDR3 protein: CASTSLGTANQPQHF
CDR3 DNA: TGTGCCAGCACGAGCCTCGGGACAGCGAATCAGCCCCAGCATTTT

clone size: large
J gene: TRBJ1-2
V gene: TRBV6-8
D gene: -
CDR3 protein: CASSYWGGQSNYGYTF
CDR3 DNA: TGTGCCAGCAGTTACTGGGGAGGACAGAGCAACTATGGCTACACCTTC

clone size: large
J gene: TRBJ1-1
V gene: TRBV11-3
D gene: -
CDR3 protein: CASSLVVSAHTEAFF
CDR3 DNA: TGTGCCAGCAGCTTAGTGGTATCGGCCCACACTGAAGCTTTCTTT

clone size: -
J gene: TRBJ1-2
V gene: TRBV28
D gene: TRBD1
CDR3 protein: CASSSGQGFTDYGYTF
CDR3 DNA: TGTGCCAGCAGTTCCGGACAGGGATTTACGGACTATGGCTACACCTTC

clone size: -
J gene: TRBJ1-2
V gene: TRBV18
D gene: TRBD1
CDR3 protein: CASSPTGQDYGYTF
CDR3 DNA: TGTGCCAGCTCACCGACAGGGCAGGACTATGGCTACACCTTC

clone size: -
J gene: TRBJ1-2
V gene: TRBV11-3
D gene: -
CDR3 protein: CASSTGQLLLHGYTF
CDR3 DNA: TGTGCCAGCAGCACTGGACAGCTCCTTTTACATGGCTACACCTTC

clone size: large
J gene: TRBJ1-1
V gene: TRBV9
D gene: -
CDR3 protein: CASSLVGGGTEAFF
CDR3 DNA: TGTGCCAGCAGTTTAGTTGGGGGAGGCACTGAAGCTTTCTTT

clone size: -
J gene: TRBJ2-1
V gene: TRBV6-8
D gene: TRBD2
CDR3 protein: CASMVAGESYNEQFF
CDR3 DNA: TGTGCCAGCATGGTAGCGGGAGAATCCTACAATGAGCAGTTCTTC

clone size: few
J gene: TRBJ2-5
V gene: TRBV4-1
D gene: TRBD2
CDR3 protein: CASSQQGSGQETQYF
CDR3 DNA: TGCGCCAGCAGCCAGCAGGGTAGCGGGCAAGAGACCCAGTACTTC

clone size: -
J gene: TRBJ2-7
V gene: TRBV6-8
D gene: -
CDR3 protein: CASSYALGEQYF
CDR3 DNA: TGTGCCAGCAGTTACGCCCTCGGGGAGCAGTACTTC

clone size: -
J gene: TRBJ2-3
V gene: TRBV29-1
D gene: TRBD1
CDR3 protein: CSVSDRVSTDTQYF
CDR3 DNA: TGCAGCGTTTCCGACAGGGTTAGCACAGATACGCAGTATTTT

clone size: medium-sized
J gene: TRBJ1-1
V gene: TRBV11-1
D gene: -
CDR3 protein: CASSLSGFINTEAFF
CDR3 DNA: TGTGCCAGCAGCTTGTCGGGGTTCATAAACACTGAAGCTTTCTTT

clone size: few
J gene: TRBJ2-3
V gene: TRBV5-1
D gene: -
CDR3 protein: CASSLGTQSTDTQYF
CDR3 DNA: TGCGCCAGCAGCTTAGGGACACAGAGCACAGATACGCAGTATTTT

clone size: few
J gene: TRBJ2-2
V gene: TRBV6-8
D gene: -
CDR3 protein: CASRTVGHIPYTGELFF
CDR3 DNA: TGTGCCAGCAGGACCGTTGGACACATCCCCTACACCGGGGAACTGTTTTTT

clone size: -
J gene: TRBJ2-7
V gene: TRBV6-8
D gene: -
CDR3 protein: CASSHPPGFREQYF
CDR3 DNA: TGTGCCAGCAGTCACCCCCCTGGATTCCGGGAGCAGTACTTC

clone size: -
J gene: TRBJ1-5
V gene: TRBV18
D gene: TRBD1
CDR3 protein: CASSASGTANQPQHF
CDR3 DNA: TGTGCCAGCTCAGCTTCCGGGACAGCCAATCAGCCCCAGCATTTT

clone size: few
J gene: TRBJ2-5
V gene: TRBV19
D gene: TRBD2
CDR3 protein: CASSILAGGVKTQYF
CDR3 DNA: TGTGCCAGTAGTATCCTTGCGGGAGGAGTGAAGACCCAGTACTTC

clone size: -
J gene: TRBJ2-3
V gene: TRBV30
D gene: -
CDR3 protein: CAWRASTDTQYF
CDR3 DNA: TGTGCCTGGAGAGCTAGCACAGATACGCAGTATTTT

clone size: once
J gene: TRBJ2-2
V gene: TRBV29-1
D gene: TRBD1
CDR3 protein: CSVRWGQGVTGELFF
CDR3 DNA: TGCAGCGTTCGATGGGGACAGGGGGTCACCGGGGAGCTGTTTTTT

clone size: few
J gene: TRBJ2-3
V gene: TRBV2
D gene: -
CDR3 protein: CASVSSEYSDTQYF
CDR3 DNA: TGTGCCAGCGTGTCGTCGGAGTATTCAGATACGCAGTATTTT

clone size: few
J gene: TRBJ1-4
V gene: TRBV6-8
D gene: -
CDR3 protein: CASSRKGPFSTNEKLFF
CDR3 DNA: TGTGCCAGCAGTCGCAAAGGTCCCTTCTCAACTAATGAAAAACTGTTTTTT

clone size: -
J gene: TRBJ1-1
V gene: TRBV6-8
D gene: -
CDR3 protein: CASSLLLETGLIEMNTEAFF
CDR3 DNA: TGTGCCAGCAGTCTACTCCTCGAGACGGGACTGATTGAGATGAACACTGAAGCTTTCTTT

clone size: large
J gene: TRBJ2-4
V gene: TRBV6-8
D gene: -
CDR3 protein: CASSYSWRGVNIQYF
CDR3 DNA: TGTGCCAGCAGTTACTCGTGGAGGGGGGTAAACATTCAGTACTTC

clone size: -
J gene: TRBJ2-7
V gene: TRBV25-1
D gene: -
CDR3 protein: CASSPPVTYLPGNYEQYF
CDR3 DNA: TGTGCCAGCAGTCCCCCCGTGACATATTTGCCGGGCAACTACGAGCAGTACTTC

clone size: hyperexpanded
J gene: TRBJ2-7
V gene: TRBV6-8
D gene: -
CDR3 protein: CASSGYKIYEQYF
CDR3 DNA: TGTGCCAGCAGTGGCTACAAGATCTACGAGCAGTACTTC

clone size: -
J gene: TRBJ1-2
V gene: TRBV14
D gene: -
CDR3 protein: CASSQDGRGYTF
CDR3 DNA: TGTGCCAGCAGCCAAGATGGGCGTGGCTACACCTTC

clone size: -
J gene: TRBJ1-1
V gene: TRBV19
D gene: -
CDR3 protein: CASSIGSQNTEAFF
CDR3 DNA: TGTGCCAGTAGTATCGGCAGCCAGAACACTGAAGCTTTCTTT

clone size: -
J gene: TRBJ2-2
V gene: TRBV30
D gene: TRBD1
CDR3 protein: CAWMDRGYLSNTGELFF
CDR3 DNA: TGTGCCTGGATGGACAGGGGTTATCTTTCCAACACCGGGGAGCTGTTTTTT

clone size: large
J gene: TRBJ2-3
V gene: TRBV11-3
D gene: TRBD2
CDR3 protein: CASSTSAGGDTDTQYF
CDR3 DNA: TGTGCCAGCAGCACTTCTGCGGGAGGTGACACAGATACGCAGTATTTT

clone size: few
J gene: TRBJ2-5
V gene: TRBV9
D gene: TRBD1
CDR3 protein: CASSGDRISGETQYF
CDR3 DNA: TGTGCCAGCAGCGGGGACAGAATAAGTGGGGAGACCCAGTACTTC

clone size: few
J gene: TRBJ1-4
V gene: TRBV19
D gene: -
CDR3 protein: CASSNTNGLFNEKLFF
CDR3 DNA: TGTGCCAGTAGTAACACCAACGGACTTTTCAATGAAAAACTGTTTTTT

clone size: -
J gene: TRBJ1-2
V gene: TRBV1
D gene: -
CDR3 protein: CASSQARTGERYGYTF
CDR3 DNA: TGCGCCAGCAGCCAAGCCCGGACAGGGGAACGCTATGGCTACACCTTC

clone size: -
J gene: TRBJ1-1
V gene: TRBV19
D gene: TRBD1
CDR3 protein: CASKMGTGSMNTEAFF
CDR3 DNA: TGTGCCAGTAAAATGGGGACAGGGTCCATGAACACTGAAGCTTTCTTT

clone size: medium-sized
J gene: TRBJ1-2
V gene: TRBV11-3
D gene: TRBD1
CDR3 protein: CASSFGGQDNYGYTF
CDR3 DNA: TGTGCCAGCAGCTTTGGGGGACAGGATAACTATGGCTACACCTTC

clone size: -
J gene: TRBJ2-1
V gene: TRBV19
D gene: -
CDR3 protein: CASSSGSGNEQFF
CDR3 DNA: TGTGCCAGTAGTAGCGGTTCGGGCAATGAGCAGTTCTTC

clone size: few
J gene: TRBJ2-5
V gene: TRBV6-8
D gene: TRBD2
CDR3 protein: CASSYGWGGGRETQYF
CDR3 DNA: TGTGCCAGCAGTTACGGTTGGGGGGGAGGAAGGGAGACCCAGTACTTC

clone size: -
J gene: TRBJ2-1
V gene: TRBV5-1
D gene: TRBD2
CDR3 protein: CASSSWTSGILGEQFF
CDR3 DNA: TGCGCCAGCAGCTCGTGGACTAGCGGGATTCTCGGGGAGCAGTTCTTC

clone size: few
J gene: TRBJ1-3
V gene: TRBV1
D gene: -
CDR3 protein: CASSQRLQGNTIYF
CDR3 DNA: TGCGCCAGCAGCCAACGATTACAGGGAAACACCATATATTTT

clone size: -
J gene: TRBJ2-2
V gene: TRBV11-3
D gene: TRBD1
CDR3 protein: CASSLWTGNAGELFF
CDR3 DNA: TGTGCCAGCAGCCTGTGGACAGGGAACGCCGGGGAGCTGTTTTTT

clone size: large
J gene: TRBJ1-6
V gene: TRBV6-8
D gene: TRBD1
CDR3 protein: CASSYSEGQRYHF
CDR3 DNA: TGTGCCAGCAGTTACTCGGAGGGACAGCGATACCACTTT

clone size: -
J gene: TRBJ2-7
V gene: TRBV14
D gene: -
CDR3 protein: CASSQDPGWEQYF
CDR3 DNA: TGTGCCAGCAGCCAAGATCCAGGATGGGAGCAGTACTTC

clone size: -
J gene: TRBJ2-7
V gene: TRBV28
D gene: -
CDR3 protein: CASSYRRGYEQYF
CDR3 DNA: TGTGCCAGCAGTTATCGTCGCGGCTACGAGCAGTACTTC

clone size: -
J gene: TRBJ1-1
V gene: TRBV28
D gene: TRBD1
CDR3 protein: CASSGGGQGMTEAFF
CDR3 DNA: TGTGCCAGCAGTGGCGGAGGACAGGGGATGACTGAAGCTTTCTTT

clone size: medium-sized
J gene: TRBJ1-1
V gene: TRBV11-3
D gene: -
CDR3 protein: CASSLGGENTEAFF
CDR3 DNA: TGTGCCAGCAGCTTAGGGGGGGAGAACACTGAAGCTTTCTTT

clone size: -
J gene: TRBJ2-1
V gene: TRBV7-7
D gene: TRBD2
CDR3 protein: CASSSGLAGPLHNYNEQFF
CDR3 DNA: TGTGCCAGCAGCTCGGGACTAGCGGGACCACTTCATAACTACAATGAGCAGTTCTTC

clone size: -
J gene: TRBJ2-5
V gene: TRBV28
D gene: TRBD1
CDR3 protein: CASSLGLLNRDSLQETQYF
CDR3 DNA: TGTGCCAGCAGTTTAGGCTTATTAAACCGGGACAGCCTCCAAGAGACCCAGTACTTC